This T cell receptor (beta chain) comes out of a study of CD8 T cells in Susac syndrome. A few counts support this clonotype. CD8+ and CD4+ T cells were negatively isolated; TEMRA cells were FACS-enriched. With random hexamers, reverse transcription was performed on about 0.5 to 1 ug of RNA. The CDR3 of TCR beta was amplified by immunoSEQ multiplex PCR across 54 Vbeta and 13 Jbeta. TCRdb reprocessed the immunoSEQ multiplex PCR reads via MiXCR and lists one record per CDR3 protein. Of 110,000 or so distinct CDR3 sequences in the sample, roughly 91% were seen once. The CDR3 is made up of 14 amino acids. V shed 5 bases and J 3 bases; nucleotides not matched to a gene: 5. Germline V gene data show CDR1 as SQVTM and CDR2 as ANQGSEA.

V and J are TRBV29-1 and TRBJ2-2; 8 nucleotides align to TRBD1. This clonotype was obtained from a human donor in good health. The sequenced sample was CD4+ T cells from PBMCs. Here the CDR3 DNA reads TGCAGCGTTTTCGGACAGGGCCACACCGGGGAGCTGTTTTTT. This codes for CSVFGQGHTGELFF.